A single sample gave rise to the 20 T cell receptor beta chains below, sequenced in a study of memory CD4+ T cells and cytomegalovirus serostatus. The method was immunoSEQ multiplex PCR; TCRdb's version includes in-frame clones alone and lacks a portion of them. The sample has roughly 50,000 clones; roughly 79% are singletons. The sort gate was single viable CD3+CD4+CD8-CD45RO+ cells for memory CD4+ T cells. The sequenced sample consisted of memory CD4+ T cells from blood. All receptors derive from an adult in good health and CMV-seronegative.

The V call is TRBV15, the J call TRBJ2-3; 9 bases agree with TRBD1. This CDR3 is built from 15 residues. V was clipped by 5 bases and J by 2 bases; unmatched bases: 5. The V gene's germline CDR1 is LNHNV and CDR2 YYDKDF (reference sequence). The CDR3 region has the DNA TGTGCCACCAGCTGGGGACAGGGCGACACAGATACGCAGTATTTT. Its protein is CATSWGQGDTDTQYF.

In DNA form, the CDR3 reads TGTGCCAGCAGAGAGGGGGGCGCGCAGACTGAAGCTTTCTTT. It is translated as CASREGGAQTEAFF. The rearrangement links TRBV28 to TRBJ1-1; maybe TRBD1 (6 bases). CDR3 size: 14 residues. The germline V gene has CDR1 MDHEN and CDR2 SYDVKM. V lost 6 bases and J 5 bases, leaving 16 bases between the germline ends.

CDR3 in amino acids: CASSLAGGVRQPQHF. In DNA, the CDR3 is TGTGCCAGCAGCTTAGCCGGCGGGGTTCGGCAGCCCCAGCATTTT. The chain combines TRBV7-2 with TRBJ1-5; D gene ambiguous. V was trimmed by 0 bases and J by 7 bases, leaving 13 bases between them. From germline, CDR1 is SGHTA and CDR2 FQGNSA. The CDR3 runs 15 residues. Full variable domain (outside the CDR3, taken from reference TRBV7-2 and TRBJ1-5): GAGVSQSPSNKVTEKGKDVELRCDPISGHTALYWYRQSLGQGLEFLIYFQGNSAPDKSGLPSDRFSAERTGGSVSTLTIQRTQQEDSAVYLCASSLAGGVRQPQHFGDGTRLSIL.

Only one count was recorded for this clone. The J gene is TRBJ1-2, the V gene TRBV7-9; 9 bases are shared with TRBD1. V trimming: 1 base; J trimming: 8 bases; junction bases outside the gene matches: 5. The CDR3 has 14 residues. CDR1 and CDR2 from the germline V gene are SEHNR and FQNEAQ (reference sequence). This CDR3 is CASSLGGTGRGYTF. CDR3 in DNA: TGTGCCAGCAGCTTAGGCGGGACAGGGCGAGGCTACACCTTC.

V gene TRBV15 combines with J gene TRBJ2-3; possible D gene TRBD1, 6 bases. The CDR3 consists of 15 residues. CDR1 LNHNV and CDR2 YYDKDF come from the germline V gene (reference sequence). Deletions cut 7 bases from V and 2 bases from J, with 16 bases between. DNA of the CDR3: TGTGCCACCAAGACAGGACGAAGATCCACAGATACGCAGTATTTT. The encoded protein is CATKTGRRSTDTQYF.

CDR3 amino acids: CASSRVGGGATYEQYF. In DNA, the CDR3 is TGCGCCAGCAGCCGGGTCGGTGGGGGGGCCACCTACGAGCAGTACTTC. The rearrangement uses TRBV5-1 and TRBJ2-7; the D gene is possibly TRBD2 (7 bases). This CDR3 contains 16 residues. Germline CDR1 is SGHRS and CDR2 is YFSETQ. V lost 4 bases to trimming and J lost 2 bases, with 19 bases between them.

The V gene is TRBV18, the J gene TRBJ2-7; D might be TRBD1 or TRBD2, each matching 5 bases. The length of the CDR3 is 18 residues. V gave up 3 bases and J gave up 3 bases, with 24 bases separating them. Germline V gives CDR1 KGHSH, CDR2 LQKENI. CDR3 coding DNA: TGTGCCAGCTCACCGGACATTCCCTTTCACACGGGGCTCTACGAGCAGTACTTC. As protein: CASSPDIPFHTGLYEQYF.

The chain links TRBV7-8 to TRBJ2-7; either TRBD1 or TRBD2 may fit D (6 bases each). Trimming left V 5 bases short and J 2 bases short, with 16 bases between. Germline assignment: CDR1 SGHVS and CDR2 FQNEAQ. The CDR3 loop spans 15 amino acids. CDR3 in amino acids: CASSAYREAAYEQYF. The CDR3 nucleotides read TGTGCCAGCAGCGCCTACAGGGAGGCGGCCTACGAGCAGTACTTC.

This chain uses TRBV2 with TRBJ2-1; 8 nucleotides agree with TRBD1. The CDR3 length is 15 residues. Germline values: CDR1 SNHLY, CDR2 FYNNEI. With V trimmed by 6 bases and J by 5 bases, 9 bases remained unmatched. The CDR3 here is CASSRGGQGNNEQFF. CDR3 coding DNA: TGTGCCAGCAGCCGAGGCGGACAGGGAAACAATGAGCAGTTCTTC.

The rearrangement uses TRBV4-1 and TRBJ2-7; 11 positions agree with TRBD2. The CDR3 consists of 16 residues. Trimming took 4 bases from V and 4 from J; bases not matched to a gene: 9. CDR1 and CDR2 from the germline V gene are MGHRA and YSYEKL. CDR3 bases: TGCGCCAGCAGCCCACACAGAACTAGCGGGAGTTACGAGCAGTACTTC. Protein product: CASSPHRTSGSYEQYF.

This clone was picked up a small number of times. The J gene is TRBJ1-1, the V gene TRBV27; D is ambiguous. The CDR3 loop spans 14 amino acids. V dropped 5 bases and J dropped 2 bases, with 12 bases sitting between them. Germline loops: CDR1 MNHEY, CDR2 SMNVEV (reference sequence). This CDR3 is CASSLTRYNTEAFF. The CDR3, as DNA: TGTGCCAGCAGTCTGACAAGATACAACACTGAAGCTTTCTTT.

This sequence joins TRBV6-1 and TRBJ1-4; possible D gene TRBD1, 5 bases. V was pared by 6 bases and J by 11 bases, with 22 bases between. CDR1 is MNHNS and CDR2 is SASEGT in the germline V gene. The length of the CDR3 is 15 residues. The CDR3 DNA sequence: TGTGCCAGCAGCGCTCCCGGGGGTGGGCTGAACAAACTGTTTTTT. It codes for CASSAPGGGLNKLFF.

The chain employs TRBV9 and TRBJ2-1; TRBD2 is a possible D gene (6 bases). The V end was cut by 4 bases, the J end by 7 bases, with 9 bases between. The CDR3 loop spans 12 amino acids. CDR1 is SGDLS, CDR2 YYNGEE, per germline. The CDR3 here is CASSRTINEQFF. DNA of the CDR3: TGTGCCAGCAGCCGGACTATTAATGAGCAGTTCTTC.

The V call is TRBV14, the J call TRBJ2-2; 7 nucleotides align to TRBD1. This CDR3 spans 16 amino acids. The trim removed 0 bases at V and 5 bases at J, leaving 6 bases unmatched. Germline-derived CDR1 and CDR2 are SGHDN and FVKESK. CDR3 sequence (DNA): TGTGCCAGCAGCCAAGAGTACAGGGGAAGGACCGGGGAGCTGTTTTTT. It yields the protein CASSQEYRGRTGELFF.

This clone was counted once. The rearrangement uses TRBV27 and TRBJ1-1; no clear D gene. The germline CDR1 and CDR2 sequences are MNHEY and SMNVEV (reference sequence). The germline V and J ends were trimmed by 8 bases and 1 base, with 14 bases remaining between them. The CDR3 extends over 14 amino acids. The CDR3 coding sequence is TGTGCCAGCTCCTCGGGCCTCACGAACACTGAAGCTTTCTTT. Its translation: CASSSGLTNTEAFF.

The chain recombines TRBV12-1 with TRBJ2-7; the table gives TRBD1 as D, unverified against the DNA. TRBV12-1 is listed as a pseudogene. CDR3 length: 16 residues. CDR3 protein: CASSAGQDTKRYEQYF. DNA for the CDR3: TGTGCCAGCAGCGCGGGACAGGATACGAAAAGGTACGAGCAGTACTTC.

The rearrangement joins TRBV19 to TRBJ1-5; D not certain. The CDR3 covers 15 residues. V was pared by 3 bases and J by 3 bases, with 12 bases between. CDR1 LNHDA and CDR2 SQIVND come from the germline V gene (reference sequence). CDR3 DNA sequence: TGTGCCAGTAGTATTGAGGACGGAGTCAATCAGCCCCAGCATTTT. This codes for CASSIEDGVNQPQHF.

The chain has TRBV4-1 and TRBJ2-3; TRBD2 agrees at 14 bases. CDR1 is MGHRA and CDR2 is YSYEKL in the germline V gene. The trim removed 5 bases at V and 6 bases at J, leaving 7 bases unmatched. The CDR3 has 16 residues. The CDR3 nucleotides read TGCGCCAGCAGCTTTGGGACTAGCGGGGGCTGGGATACGCAGTATTTT. As protein: CASSFGTSGGWDTQYF.

This clone was counted between two and nine times. This chain joins TRBV7-2 and TRBJ1-2, with 8 bases matching TRBD1. This CDR3 comprises 13 residues. Germline V CDR1 and CDR2: SGHTA, FQGNSA. V shed 5 bases and J 4 bases; nucleotides not matched to a gene: 3. The CDR3 DNA reads TGTGCCAGCAGCCCGGGACAGGTCTATGGCTACACCTTC. Protein: CASSPGQVYGYTF.

The chain links TRBV19 to TRBJ1-1; TRBD1 matches at 7 bases. The length of the CDR3 is 17 residues. The ends lost 3 bases at V and 0 bases at J; junction bases unmatched: 10. Germline lookup yields CDR1 LNHDA and CDR2 SQIVND (reference sequence). The CDR3 region has the DNA TGTGCCAGTAGTATTGGATACCGGGACAGACTGAACACTGAAGCTTTCTTT. Amino acids: CASSIGYRDRLNTEAFF.